This T cell receptor (beta chain) was recovered during a study of PD-1 blockade in classical Hodgkin lymphoma (dated by TCRdb to the early 2020s). For context, the study as a whole: Nivolumab dosing was 3 mg/kg intravenously every 2 weeks, continuing until either disease progression or unacceptable toxicity. To define a peripheral blood immune signature of response to PD-1 blockade in classical Hodgkin lymphoma, the study combined TCR beta sequencing with CyTOF. Here is what the overall study found, with its caveats: Lower diversity was observed in patients in whom nivolumab was started less than 1 year after ASCT, and these patients were excluded from later analyses so that confounding by immune reconstitution would be avoided. Only a single clinical trial cohort was studied, and what caused the repertoire differences, possibly disease activity or prior therapy, remained undefined. Baseline TCR diversity was reported as lower in newly diagnosed patients than in healthy donors, and lower still in relapsed/refractory patients. By C4D1, a significant rise was seen in CD4+ TCR diversity but not in CD8+ TCR diversity (p=0.0027 vs p=0.16), and the rise was most apparent among complete responders (p=0.02). Trial patients with a complete response had baseline diversity similar to that of newly diagnosed patients, while partial responders and progressors had significantly lower diversity.

Genomic DNA was isolated using the Qiagen DNeasy kit from unsorted PBMCs as well as from negatively selected CD4+ and CD8+ fractions. Amplification of TCR beta CDR3 regions was done by immunoSEQ multiplex PCR with primers that anneal to V and J segments. A synthetic immune receptor repertoire was used to minimize amplification bias, and any residual bias was removed computationally once sequencing was done. In the source study's methods: Custom Python scripts were used to quantify repertoire diversity as the Shannon entropy index. Unsorted, CD4+ and CD8+ repertoires were analyzed separately, except for combined analyses in which CD4+ and CD8+ sequences were merged in silico. Clonal expansion was defined as at least a 2-fold frequency increase after treatment relative to C1D1, with a pseudocount of 0.5 for undetected baseline clones. Singleton clones were defined as clones with 0 or 1 copy at C1D1, and non-singleton clones were defined as clones with 2 or more copies. Clones expanded in unsorted samples were annotated as CD4+, CD8+ or unknown by matching protein sequences in sorted samples from the same patient. Diversity changes from C1D1 to C4D1 were tested in paired samples using Wilcoxon tests. TCRdb limited this immuneACCESS table to in-frame rearrangements with V and J called. A share of clones is missing; checked studies link under half to unresolved V genes, and the rest is unexplained. That table furnishes V, J and clone size, whereas the DNA furnished D and trimming. This sample is represented by 23,000 or so clones; under 75% of them were singletons. Just under 30% of the sample lies in the top ten.

This clone was recorded only once. Its antigen specificity is not known. It has no much larger one-base neighbor in the sample; base qualities were not kept. Measured from the cysteine to the phenylalanine, the CDR3 is 15 residues long. CDR3 DNA only is kept here, 45 bases in frame from base 1. The germline V end is reduced by 2 bases and the J end by 6 bases; junction bases left unmatched: 8. The CDR1 and CDR2 encoded by the germline V gene are MNHEY and SVGAGI. This specimen's time point label, per the study, means: cycle 4 day 1 (C4D1), after more than five weeks of nivolumab. Every trial patient had relapsed after autologous stem cell transplantation, and cohorts A, B and C differed in prior brentuximab vedotin exposure. The trial cohort included more than 55 patients with relapsed/refractory classical Hodgkin lymphoma, and each patient had a best overall response of complete response, partial response or progressive disease. In the multi-cohort phase II CheckMate 205 trial, trial patients received single-agent nivolumab. Best overall response was determined by an independent review committee according to the 2007 International Working Group response criteria. Trial PBMCs were obtained immediately prior to nivolumab initiation (C1D1) and on therapy at cycle 2 day 1 and cycle 4 day 1. After peripheral blood was drawn into 8 mL Vacutainer Cell Preparation Tubes, PBMCs were isolated by centrifugation and then cryopreserved.

Source: peripheral blood mononuclear cells (PBMCs), taken before the fourth cycle of nivolumab. Recombination linked TRBV6-5 to TRBJ1-2; a stretch of 8 junction bases matches TRBD1. This clonotype was sampled from a human donor with classical Hodgkin lymphoma. The DNA is as follows: TGTGCCAGCAGTTACAGCGGCAGGGGGCCTGATGGCTACACCTTC. Its translation is CASSYSGRGPDGYTF.